This TCR beta chain comes out of a study of immune characteristics of hereditary and idiopathic chronic pancreatitis. Context from the whole study: Local immune cells and TCRbeta repertoires in the pancreas were profiled in this study for hereditary and idiopathic chronic pancreatitis, with control organ donor pancreases used for comparison. In total, 4 or 5 control pancreases, 7 hereditary chronic pancreatitis pancreases and roughly six idiopathic chronic pancreatitis pancreases underwent TCRbeta sequencing. The gDNA-based approach was selected because the approach required minimal in vitro experimental manipulation of T cells infiltrating the pancreas.

Library preparation was by the immunoSEQ multiplex PCR assay. From pancreatic genomic DNA, the TCRbeta CDR3 region along with adjacent sequences was amplified and then sequenced. For the original study's pipeline: Repertoire diversity was assessed as a mean normalized Shannon-Wiener index, together with productive clonality and counts of productive rearrangements. Control and chronic pancreatitis repertoire metrics were compared by means of the nonparametric Mann-Whitney U test. A shared clonotype was defined as a CDR3beta sequence with the same amino acid composition and length across subjects. The table was pulled from immuneACCESS by TCRdb, which kept in-frame rearrangements only. Such tables lose some clones; where checked, under half of the loss comes from unresolved V genes, and the rest has no known cause. For V, J and clone size, that table is used; D and trimming come from the DNA. A total of under 2,500 clones appear in this sample, about three quarters of them only once. The top ten hold about 15% of the sample.

Via the germline V gene, CDR1 is MRHNA and CDR2 SNTAGT. V is shortened by 0 bases, J by 8 bases, and the region joining them spans 5 bases. Taken from cysteine to phenylalanine, the CDR3 has 13 residues. The only DNA kept is the CDR3, 39 bases in frame from the first base. Pancreas tissue with chronic pancreatitis was obtained from patients having total pancreatectomy with islet autotransplantation (TPIAT). None of the chronic pancreatitis patients included in the study had a known history of diabetes. For TCRbeta sequencing, genomic DNA was extracted directly from bulk pancreas tissue, without T cell sorting. Idiopathic chronic pancreatitis patients had no particular identified cause of disease. Pancreas tissues from patients and organ donors were collected consecutively at two US centers. The investigation overall reported the following: Significantly increased TCRbeta repertoire diversity and reduced clonality were observed in both chronic pancreatitis groups relative to controls. Chronic pancreatitis caused by alcohol use was not included in the study. Vbeta-Jbeta gene family usage, including TRBV10, TRBV19, TRBV23 and TRBV5, differed between hereditary and idiopathic chronic pancreatitis. Because patient tissue could only be obtained at the time of TPIAT, differences in disease duration may have influenced the immune findings. Among under 15 chronic pancreatitis patients, higher numbers of productive TCR rearrangements went along with higher disease severity scores, showing a positive correlation.

On this clone: Its antigen is currently not known. No base-level quality is on record; no much larger clone is a single base apart.

This clonotype was obtained from a human donor with chronic pancreatitis. The sample comprised pancreas tissue with idiopathic chronic pancreatitis. The cell subset or site label, as the study defines it: chronic pancreatitis without an identified cause. This chain joins TRBV6-4 to TRBJ1-6; the D gene assignment is ambiguous. The nucleotide sequence reads TGTGCCAGCAGTGACTCGCCGGATTCACCCCTCCACTTT. Its translation reads: CASSDSPDSPLHF.